Listed here are 26 T cell receptor beta chains from one sample, sequenced in a study of T-cell reconstitution after alpha-beta-depleted transplantation in children. Unique molecular identifiers featured in how the TCRbeta library was prepared. Using its own MiXCR run on the PCR reads, TCRdb lists one record per CDR3 protein. The top ten clones hold less than 5% of a sample with about 610,000 distinct CDR3 sequences, about 11% of them seen once. Sequenced here: PBMCs from the stem cell graft donor, sampled from the stem cell graft. The receptors come from a human donor who donated a stem cell graft to a child with acute myeloid leukemia.

This clonotype was found a few times. The J gene is TRBJ2-7, the V gene TRBV6-2 or TRBV6-3, with no clear D. The CDR3 extends over 14 amino acids. CDR1 is MNHEY and CDR2 is SVGEGT in the germline V gene. Trimming shortened V by 5 bases and J by 0 bases, and 11 bases separated the two germline ends. CDR3 loop: CASSPLGRSYEQYF. The DNA of the CDR3 is TGTGCCAGCAGTCCTCTAGGACGCTCCTACGAGCAGTACTTC.

The sample holds many counts of this clonotype. This chain joins TRBV29-1 and TRBJ2-1; 11 bases line up with TRBD1. V dropped 4 bases and J dropped 6; count of bases not matched to a gene: 8. The CDR3 is 15 amino acids. Germline V lookup: CDR1 SQVTM, CDR2 ANQGSEA. The CDR3 loop reads CSVGRTGTGGNEQFF. CDR3 nucleotides: TGCAGCGTTGGCAGAACCGGGACAGGGGGCAATGAGCAGTTCTTC.

There are a few counts of this clonotype. CDR3 coding DNA: TGTGCCAGCAGGGACCACCCCCTAGCGGTTCCTAACAATGAGCAGTTCTTC. As protein: CASRDHPLAVPNNEQFF. This chain connects TRBV27 to TRBJ2-1, with TRBD2 matching 7 bases. V trimming: 6 bases; J trimming: 5 bases; junction bases outside the gene matches: 16. Per germline, CDR1 MNHEY and CDR2 SMNVEV (reference sequence). CDR3 length equals 17 residues.

This clonotype was seen many times. The V gene is TRBV10-3, the J gene TRBJ1-4; 10 bases agree with TRBD1. Trimming took 4 bases from V and 8 from J; bases not matched to a gene: 7. The CDR3 is 15 amino acids. Germline V gives CDR1 ENHRY, CDR2 SYGVKD. The CDR3 protein is CAISAWTGGNEKLFF. The CDR3 DNA follows: TGTGCCATCAGTGCGTGGACAGGGGGTAACGAAAAACTGTTTTTT.

The V gene is TRBV27, the J gene TRBJ2-3, with D possibly TRBD1 on 5 matching bases. The CDR3 has 16 residues. The V end lost 5 bases, the J end lost 3 bases, and 18 bases lay between the germline ends. Germline CDR1 and CDR2: MNHEY and SMNVEV (reference sequence). CDR3 DNA: TGTGCCAGCAGTCCCTGGCAGGGTGGTGTTACAGATACGCAGTATTTT. Protein: CASSPWQGGVTDTQYF.

This chain joins TRBV29-1 and TRBJ2-3, with 9 bases identical to TRBD1. Per germline, CDR1 SQVTM and CDR2 ANQGSEA. There are 13 residues in the CDR3. V lost 3 bases and J lost 5; bases outside the gene matches: 3. CDR3 amino acids: CSVEGTGLDTQYF. CDR3 nucleotides: TGCAGCGTTGAGGGGACAGGGTTAGATACGCAGTATTTT.

This clonotype was seen a handful of times. The V and J genes are TRBV4-2 and TRBJ1-1; TRBD1 agrees at 7 bases. Losses at the gene ends were 4 bases for V and 0 bases for J; bases not matched to a gene: 8. CDR1 and CDR2 (germline): LGHNA, YNFKEQ. The CDR3 length is 16 residues. In nucleotides, the CDR3 is TGTGCCAGCAGCCGGACGACAGGGAGGGTGAACACTGAAGCTTTCTTT. It codes for CASSRTTGRVNTEAFF.

This clonotype was observed at least ten times. The genes are TRBV24-1 and TRBJ1-1, with D hard to call. This CDR3 contains 13 residues. The germline V gene has CDR1 KGHDR and CDR2 SFDVKD. The V end lost 4 bases, the J end lost 11 bases, and 16 bases lay between the germline ends. The CDR3 DNA follows: TGTGCCACCAGTGACCCGCTGTGGGGAGGCGCTTTCTTT. The encoded protein is CATSDPLWGGAFF.

The chain uses TRBV30 and TRBJ2-1; D is ambiguous. Trimming took 1 base from V and 0 from J, leaving 1 base between them. This CDR3 has 12 amino acids. Germline CDR1 reads GTSNPN; CDR2 reads SVGIG (reference sequence). The CDR3 spells CAWSASYNEQFF. CDR3 bases: TGTGCCTGGAGTGCCTCCTACAATGAGCAGTTCTTC.

A few counts support this clonotype. V is TRBV7-9 and J is TRBJ2-3, with 7 bases lining up with TRBD2. V trimming: 3 bases; J trimming: 6 bases; junction bases outside the gene matches: 3. The CDR3 runs to 13 residues. Germline CDR1 SEHNR, CDR2 FQNEAQ (reference sequence). The CDR3 DNA follows: TGTGCCAGCAGCTTCCCGGGAGGTGATACGCAGTATTTT. This gives the protein CASSFPGGDTQYF.

This clonotype occurred a few times. The genes are TRBV6-4 and TRBJ1-5; no firm D call. Trimming cost V 10 bases and J 6 bases, with 16 bases left between them. The germline gives CDR1 MRHNA, CDR2 SNTAGT. CDR3 size: 13 residues. The CDR3 DNA sequence: TGTGCCACCTCCGTAGAGGAGGGTCAGCCCCAGCATTTT. It translates to CATSVEEGQPQHF.

The chain is built from TRBV20-1 and TRBJ1-5; TRBD1 might be the D (5 bases). Trimming stripped 3 bases from V and 6 bases from J, with 18 bases between. Germline CDR1 reads DFQATT; CDR2 reads SNEGSKA (reference sequence). The CDR3 extends over 15 amino acids. This CDR3 reads CSARVVAGPLQPQHF. In DNA form, the CDR3 reads TGCAGTGCTAGGGTGGTCGCAGGGCCCCTTCAGCCCCAGCATTTT.

The rearrangement links TRBV4-3 to TRBJ2-1, with unresolved D. The germline gives CDR1 LGHNA, CDR2 YSLEER. CDR3 size: 15 residues. V lost 0 bases and J lost 6, with 12 bases in between. The DNA of the CDR3 is TGCGCCAGCAGCCAAGATAGGGTAGTTCGCAATGAGCAGTTCTTC. Its translation: CASSQDRVVRNEQFF.

The chain links TRBV7-3 to TRBJ2-5; maybe TRBD2 (5 bases). Trimming removed 5 bases at V and 5 bases at J, with 21 bases between. Per germline, CDR1 SGHTA and CDR2 FQGTGA. CDR3 size: 16 residues. The CDR3: CASSPGRTGFGETQYF. In DNA, the CDR3 is TGTGCCAGCAGCCCAGGTCGGACTGGATTCGGGGAGACCCAGTACTTC. The entire variable domain, with the rest obtained from reference TRBV7-3 and TRBJ2-5, is as follows: GAGVSQTPSNKVTEKGKYVELRCDPISGHTALYWYRQSLGQGPEFLIYFQGTGAADDSGLPNDRFFAVRPEGSVSTLKIQRTERGDSAVYLCASSPGRTGFGETQYFGPGTRLLVL.

This clonotype was recorded at least ten times. The chain carries TRBV12-3 or TRBV12-4 and TRBJ2-2, with D hard to call. The CDR3 length is 12 residues. The germline V and J ends were trimmed by 6 bases and 8 bases, with 10 bases remaining between them. The CDR3 protein is CASSPPVGELFF. CDR3 nucleotide sequence: TGTGCCAGCAGCCCCCCCGTTGGGGAGCTGTTTTTT.

This clonotype was found a few times. The genes are TRBV4-2 and TRBJ2-5, with D possibly being TRBD1 (5 bases). Trimming stripped 4 bases from V and 4 bases from J, with 16 bases between. CDR1 and CDR2 (germline): LGHNA, YNFKEQ. There are 15 residues in the CDR3. CDR3 coding DNA: TGTGCCAGCAGCCCGACGCGGACCCAGGGAGAGACCCAGTACTTC. Translated, it gives CASSPTRTQGETQYF.

The chain links TRBV20-1 to TRBJ2-1; D may be TRBD1 (6 bases). V was clipped by 1 base and J by 4 bases, with 17 bases between them. CDR1 is DFQATT, CDR2 SNEGSKA, per germline (reference sequence). This CDR3 is 16 amino acids long. The CDR3 loop is CSARVGVQGRYNEQFF. The CDR3 bases are TGCAGTGCTAGAGTCGGGGTACAGGGACGTTACAATGAGCAGTTCTTC.

J is TRBJ2-5 and V is TRBV20-1; no reliable D call. Germline loops: CDR1 DFQATT, CDR2 SNEGSKA (reference sequence). Trimming left V 6 bases short and J 6 bases short, with 8 bases between. CDR3 length: 10 residues. The CDR3 region has the DNA TGCAGTGCAGGGTCGAAGACCCAGTACTTC. It yields the protein CSAGSKTQYF.

Only a few counts were recorded for this clonotype. Here the CDR3 reads CASSLRTSGSGEQFF. The CDR3 nucleotides read TGTGCCAGCAGTTTACGAACTAGCGGGAGTGGTGAGCAGTTCTTC. The chain recombines TRBV5-5 with TRBJ2-1; 11 nucleotides match TRBD2. This CDR3 comprises 15 residues. In germline, CDR1 is SGHKS, CDR2 YYEKEE (reference sequence). The V and J ends lost 5 bases and 9 bases, in that order; junction bases with no gene match: 10.

The gene calls are TRBV7-2 and TRBJ2-7; D may be TRBD1 (6 bases). From germline, CDR1 is SGHTA and CDR2 FQGNSA. The germline V and J ends were trimmed by 2 bases and 0 bases, with 11 bases remaining between them. The CDR3 totals 15 residues. The CDR3 sequence is CASSLTGHSSYEQYF. In DNA, the CDR3 is TGTGCCAGCAGCTTAACGGGACACTCCTCCTACGAGCAGTACTTC.

The rearrangement links TRBV6-6 to TRBJ2-5; D not resolved. The CDR3 totals 12 residues. Germline CDR1 reads MNHNY; CDR2 reads SVGAGI (reference sequence). The V end was cut by 8 bases, the J end by 1 base, with 8 bases between. The chain's CDR3 is CASGPVQETQYF. In nucleotides, the CDR3 is TGTGCCAGCGGTCCGGTCCAAGAGACCCAGTACTTC.

This clonotype has a handful of counts. The rearrangement joins TRBV20-1 to TRBJ2-1; TRBD2 matches at 8 bases. The CDR3 spans 15 residues. V lost 1 base, J lost 6 bases, and 8 bases stayed unmatched. Germline-derived CDR1 and CDR2 are DFQATT and SNEGSKA (reference sequence). DNA for the CDR3: TGCAGTGCTAGAGTGCTCGCGGGAGGATCCAATGAGCAGTTCTTC. Its translation is CSARVLAGGSNEQFF.

This rearrangement joins TRBV4-2 to TRBJ2-2; 10 bases agree with TRBD2. J lost 4 bases, V lost 4 bases, and 6 bases had no gene match. Germline V gives CDR1 LGHNA, CDR2 YNFKEQ. The CDR3 is 16 amino acids. The CDR3 sequence is CASSRSSGSATGELFF. The CDR3 DNA follows: TGTGCCAGCAGCCGATCTAGCGGGAGTGCCACCGGGGAGCTGTTTTTT.

This clonotype was recorded once. A much larger clone is a single base away; this may be a read error. The chain carries TRBV20-1 and TRBJ2-1; D is ambiguous. This CDR3 is 11 amino acids long. The V gene's germline CDR1 is DFQATT and CDR2 SNEGSKA (reference sequence). Between the trimmed V and J ends, which lost 6 bases and 4 bases, there was a span of 7 bases. CDR3 sequence: CSAPFYNEQFF. CDR3 nucleotide sequence: TGCAGTGCCCCCTTTTACAATGAGCAGTTCTTC.

There are many counts of this clonotype. The rearrangement links TRBV15 to TRBJ2-3; the D is unclear. CDR1 and CDR2 from the germline V gene are LNHNV and YYDKDF (reference sequence). CDR3 length: 15 amino acids. The V end was cut by 0 bases, the J end by 2 bases, with 9 bases between. CDR3 DNA sequence: TGTGCCACCAGCAGAGATGGGCGGTCCACAGATACGCAGTATTTT. It specifies CATSRDGRSTDTQYF.

The V and J genes are TRBV7-2 and TRBJ2-1; the D call may be TRBD1 or TRBD2 (5 bases each). With 1 base removed from V and 2 bases from J, the gap between germline ends came to 12 bases. This CDR3 spans 16 amino acids. Germline CDR1 is SGHTA and CDR2 is FQGNSA. CDR3 nucleotides: TGTGCCAGCAGCTTAGGTTGGGGGAGTACCTACAATGAGCAGTTCTTC. Amino acids: CASSLGWGSTYNEQFF.